Below are 14 T cell receptor beta chains sequenced from a single sample in a study of identical twins. TCRdb itself ran the 5' RACE reads through MiXCR, one entry per CDR3 protein. Of about 190,000 distinct CDR3 sequences in the sample, 15% to 20% were seen once. This sample also belongs to another study, concerning T cells expressing NK-cell markers.

What was sequenced was CD8+ T cells sorted from blood. The receptors were sampled from a woman aged 18-29 years in good health.

There are a few counts of this clonotype. This chain connects TRBV15 to TRBJ2-1; TRBD2 might be the D (6 bases). The CDR3 totals 15 residues. Trimming stripped 0 bases from V and 8 bases from J, with 14 bases between. CDR1 is LNHNV, CDR2 YYDKDF, per germline (reference sequence). The DNA for the CDR3 is TGTGCCACCAGCAGAGAACCGGGGGTCAAGGATGAGCAGTTCTTC. Its protein is CATSREPGVKDEQFF.

This chain connects TRBV7-9 to TRBJ2-1; 8 bases agree with TRBD1. With V trimmed by 5 bases and J by 8 bases, 11 bases remained unmatched. This CDR3 is built from 15 residues. CDR1 and CDR2 from the germline V gene are SEHNR and FQNEAQ (reference sequence). CDR3 DNA sequence: TGTGCCAGCAGCCCCGAGACAGGGGAAAGGGATGAGCAGTTCTTC. Encoded protein: CASSPETGERDEQFF.

This clonotype was found a few times. The V gene is TRBV6-1, the J gene TRBJ1-1; D possibly corresponds to TRBD1 (6 bases). Deletions cut 5 bases from V and 0 bases from J, with 13 bases between. Germline CDR1 reads MNHNS; CDR2 reads SASEGT. The CDR3 extends over 15 amino acids. The CDR3 sequence is CASSPRRDMNTEAFF. CDR3 coding DNA: TGTGCCAGCAGTCCACGACGGGACATGAACACTGAAGCTTTCTTT.

The rearrangement joins TRBV7-9 to TRBJ2-7, with 9 bases that match TRBD1. The CDR3 extends over 13 amino acids. Trimming cost V 6 bases and J 6 bases; bases outside gene matches: 6. Germline V gene sequence: CDR1 SEHNR, CDR2 FQNEAQ (reference sequence). The CDR3 spells CASSRTGVGEQYF. The CDR3 DNA is TGTGCCAGCAGTCGGACAGGGGTGGGCGAGCAGTACTTC.

This chain links TRBV10-3 with TRBJ2-5, with a tentative D call TRBD1 (5 bases). V shed 2 bases and J shed 1 base, with 5 bases lying between them. The CDR3 length is 13 residues. Looked up from germline, CDR1 is ENHRY and CDR2 is SYGVKD. As DNA, the CDR3 is TGTGCCATCAGTGAGGGGGCCCAAGAGACCCAGTACTTC. Protein: CAISEGAQETQYF.

This clonotype was found many times. The chain combines TRBV7-6 with TRBJ2-1; TRBD2 aligns across 8 bases. The CDR3 runs to 15 residues. The V gene end was trimmed by 1 base and the J gene end by 9 bases; junction bases not matched to a gene: 8. The germline CDR1 and CDR2 sequences are SGHVS and FNYEAQ. CDR3 amino acids: CASSLGPGGGFEQFF. CDR3 in DNA: TGTGCCAGCAGCTTAGGTCCGGGAGGGGGTTTTGAGCAGTTCTTC. The full variable domain, its missing parts supplied by reference TRBV7-6 and TRBJ2-1, is GAGVSQSPRYKVTKRGQDVALRCDPISGHVSLYWYRQALGQGPEFLTYFNYEAQQDKSGLPNDRFSAERPEGSISTLTIQRTEQRDSAMYRCASSLGPGGGFEQFFGPGTRLTVL.

DNA of the CDR3: TGTGCCAGCAGCGGGAGCGGGAGTGGTCACGAGCAGTACTTC. Translation gives CASSGSGSGHEQYF. The chain combines TRBV9 with TRBJ2-7, with TRBD2 identical over 8 bases. CDR1 is SGDLS, CDR2 YYNGEE, per germline. Trimming at V came to 3 bases and at J to 5 bases, leaving 7 bases not matched to a gene. The CDR3 length is 14 residues.

Notes on this clonotype: The CDR3 ends on some other residue instead of the conserved phenylalanine or tryptophan, so this is likely a read error. The rearrangement links TRBV7-9 to TRBJ2-5; either TRBD1 or TRBD2 may fit D (5 bases each). Germline V CDR1 and CDR2: SEHNR, FQNEAQ (reference sequence). The CDR3 totals 13 residues. Trimming took 11 bases from V and 9 from J, leaving 22 bases between them. The CDR3 spells CACLRGLEGAQYC. The CDR3 DNA reads as TGTGCCTGCCTCCGGGGCCTCGAGGGCGCCCAGTACTGC.

This chain links TRBV12-3 or TRBV12-4 with TRBJ1-3, with unresolved D. Between the trimmed V and J ends, which lost 6 bases and 16 bases, there was a span of 13 bases. This CDR3 contains 10 residues. CDR3 sequence: CASSHDKTYF. The CDR3 nucleotides are TGTGCCAGCAGCCACGACAAGACCTATTTT.

The genes are TRBV9 and TRBJ2-1; 10 positions match TRBD1. In germline, CDR1 is SGDLS, CDR2 YYNGEE. Germline trimming cut 3 bases from V and 7 bases from J; bases unmatched to any gene: 7. The length of the CDR3 is 15 residues. The CDR3 DNA sequence: TGTGCCAGCAGCGCCCAGACAGGGGGCTATAATGAGCAGTTCTTC. It translates to CASSAQTGGYNEQFF.

The rearrangement uses TRBV12-3 or TRBV12-4 and TRBJ1-5; 8 bases are shared with TRBD1. J lost 6 bases, V lost 5 bases, and 9 bases had no gene match. This CDR3 comprises 15 residues. The CDR3 here is CASSPGTGGIQPQHF. DNA for the CDR3: TGTGCCAGCAGTCCAGGAACAGGGGGAATTCAGCCCCAGCATTTT.

This clonotype was seen only a few times. J is TRBJ2-7 and V is TRBV10-3; 9 positions match TRBD2. CDR1 is ENHRY and CDR2 is SYGVKD in the germline V gene. Trimming took 7 bases from V and 0 from J; bases not matched to a gene: 7. The CDR3 is made up of 15 amino acids. CDR3 residues: CAITASGESSYEQYF. The CDR3 DNA is TGTGCCATCACCGCTAGCGGGGAAAGCTCCTACGAGCAGTACTTC.

This sequence joins TRBV11-2 and TRBJ2-5, with 7 bases matching TRBD1. V lost 5 bases and J lost 5; bases outside the gene matches: 14. Germline CDR1 is SGHAT and CDR2 is FQNNGV. CDR3 size: 16 residues. The CDR3 protein is CASSVVTGVRGETQYF. The CDR3 DNA sequence: TGTGCCAGCAGCGTCGTTACAGGGGTTCGTGGGGAGACCCAGTACTTC.

The sample holds many counts of this clonotype. The J gene is TRBJ2-7, the V gene TRBV12-3 or TRBV12-4, with 9 bases matching TRBD2. The ends lost 6 bases at V and 2 bases at J; junction bases unmatched: 8. The CDR3 runs 15 residues. CDR3 amino acids: CASSFSGSVAYEQYF. DNA of the CDR3: TGTGCCAGCAGCTTTAGCGGGAGTGTAGCCTACGAGCAGTACTTC.